This entry concerns a single T cell receptor beta chain. Each sample yielded at least 6.5 million isolated PBMCs. The data originate from a study of blood T cells in healthy people across ages. Primers used in a second PCR of about 6 to 11 cycles were a sample-barcoded 5' primer and a J-beta primer mix. TCRdb reprocessed the 5' RACE reads via MiXCR and lists one record per CDR3 protein. The data show around 800,000 distinct CDR3 sequences, around two fifths seen once. Trimming cost V 5 bases and J 6 bases, with 20 bases left between them. This CDR3 has 16 amino acids. The TCR comes from a man between 60 and 70 years old in good health. The V gene is TRBV12-3 or TRBV12-4, the J gene TRBJ2-1; D is possibly TRBD2 (6 bases). Specimen: blood. CDR3 region: CASSPPGTQTANEQFF. The DNA of the CDR3 is TGTGCCAGCAGTCCGCCCGGGACTCAGACGGCCAATGAGCAGTTCTTC.